What follows are 6 T cell receptor beta chains derived from one specimen sequenced in a study of blood T cell repertoires in COVID-19. The protocol was immunoSEQ multiplex PCR, while the TCRdb copy is restricted to in-frame clones and leaves out a portion. This repertoire shows fewer than 200,000 clones, 60% to 85% found once; its top ten account for approximately 7.7%. Material: peripheral blood. The receptors here all came from a woman between 55 and 75 years old with COVID-19, enrolled during active disease.

The genes are TRBV12-3 or TRBV12-4 and TRBJ1-6; D is undetermined. The germline V and J ends were trimmed by 5 bases and 6 bases, with 8 bases remaining between them. The CDR3 has 13 amino acids. The CDR3 loop is CASSLGSNSPLHF. In DNA form, the CDR3 reads TGTGCCAGCAGTCTCGGGAGTAATTCACCCCTCCACTTT.

The CDR3 sequence: CAISVDRGVDTQYF. CDR3 nucleotide sequence: TGTGCCATCAGTGTGGACAGGGGGGTAGATACGCAGTATTTT. The chain combines TRBV10-3 with TRBJ2-3, with TRBD1 matching 10 bases. V was pared by 4 bases and J by 5 bases, with 3 bases of the junction left unmatched. CDR1 is ENHRY, CDR2 SYGVKD, per germline. The CDR3 consists of 14 residues.

The chain is built from TRBV14 and TRBJ1-6; 7 bases agree with TRBD1. Germline assignment: CDR1 SGHDN and CDR2 FVKESK. J gave up 8 bases and V 2 bases, and 6 bases lay outside the gene matches. CDR3 length equals 15 residues. CDR3 protein: CASSQWGTGDSPLHF. As DNA, the CDR3 is TGTGCCAGCAGCCAATGGGGCACAGGGGATTCACCCCTCCACTTT.

This clone was observed a handful of times. J is TRBJ1-5 and V is TRBV20-1, with 10 bases identical to TRBD1. Looked up from germline, CDR1 is DFQATT and CDR2 is SNEGSKA (reference sequence). The CDR3 has 15 amino acids. Trimming took 3 bases from V and 2 from J; bases not matched to a gene: 4. The chain's CDR3 is CSASTGTGGNQPQHF. CDR3 bases: TGCAGTGCTAGTACCGGGACAGGGGGCAATCAGCCCCAGCATTTT.

This chain connects TRBV5-5 to TRBJ2-7; 9 bases map to TRBD2. After removal of 0 bases from V and 5 bases from J, the junction contained 15 bases not matched to a gene. The CDR3 extends over 18 amino acids. The germline gives CDR1 SGHKS, CDR2 YYEKEE (reference sequence). CDR3 in amino acids: CASSLDGGGAFQGNEQYV. CDR3 nucleotides: TGTGCCAGCAGCTTGGATGGCGGGGGGGCATTTCAAGGTAACGAGCAGTACGTC.

This sequence joins TRBV12-3 or TRBV12-4 and TRBJ1-1; no definite D call. The CDR3 loop spans 13 amino acids. V was clipped by 10 bases and J by 1 base, with 13 bases between them. DNA for the CDR3: TGTGCCATCCGGCGGCTAACGAACACTGAAGCTTTCTTT. Translation gives CAIRRLTNTEAFF.